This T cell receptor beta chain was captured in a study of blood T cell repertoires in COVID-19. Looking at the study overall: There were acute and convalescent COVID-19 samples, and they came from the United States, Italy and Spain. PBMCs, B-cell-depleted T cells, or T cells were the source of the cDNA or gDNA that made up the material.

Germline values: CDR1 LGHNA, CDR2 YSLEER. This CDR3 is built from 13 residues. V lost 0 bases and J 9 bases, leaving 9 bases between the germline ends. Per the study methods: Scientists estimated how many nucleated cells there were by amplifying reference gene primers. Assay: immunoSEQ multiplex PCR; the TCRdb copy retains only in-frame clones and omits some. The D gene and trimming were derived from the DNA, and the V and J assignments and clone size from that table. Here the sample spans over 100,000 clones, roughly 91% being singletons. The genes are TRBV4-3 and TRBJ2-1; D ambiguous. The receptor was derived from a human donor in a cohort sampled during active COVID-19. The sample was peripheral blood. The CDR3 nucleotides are TGCGCCAGCAGCCAAGAAACGCGCGGTGAGCAGTTCTTC. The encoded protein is CASSQETRGEQFF.